The clone carrying this TCR beta chain was seen a handful of times. TCRdb itself ran the 5' RACE reads through MiXCR, one entry per CDR3 protein. The sample has approximately 65,000 distinct CDR3 sequences; approximately 13% are singletons. This entry comes from a study of early T cells in non-severe SARS-CoV-2 infection. Looking at the study overall: The chains were unpaired, and the sequenced material was bulk RNA from unsorted whole blood.

V lost 2 bases, J lost 5 bases, and 6 bases lay in between. This CDR3 is built from 12 residues. Germline V CDR1 and CDR2: MDHEN, SYDVKM. The sequenced material came from whole blood. The chain has TRBV28 and TRBJ1-1; D remains unclear. The source is an adult who was a healthcare worker with PCR-confirmed SARS-CoV-2 infection or an uninfected control (not recorded which). CDR3 region: CASSLLDTEAFF. The CDR3 DNA reads as TGTGCCAGCAGTTTACTTGATACTGAAGCTTTCTTT.